This note documents a single T cell receptor beta chain sequence. The CDR3 is made up of 19 amino acids. Germline V gene data show CDR1 as SGHKS and CDR2 as YYEKEE (reference sequence). Unmatched junction bases numbered 17, after V lost 0 bases and J lost 2 bases. Per the study methods: Counts of nucleated cells, estimated from reference gene primer amplification, were obtained. Profiled with immunoSEQ multiplex PCR; TCRdb holds only in-frame clones, not every one. The DNA gave D and trimming, while V, J and clone size come from that table. The table records about 80,000 clones, about four fifths of them present only once. These data belong to a study of blood T cell repertoires in COVID-19. Study information: Both acute and convalescent COVID-19 samples were obtained from the United States, Italy and Spain. From T cells, B-cell-depleted T cells, or PBMCs came the material, which was cDNA or gDNA.

The chain combines TRBV5-5 with TRBJ2-7; 7 bases match TRBD1. The specimen was peripheral blood. This TCR was recovered from a man of 80 years or more with acute or convalescent COVID-19. The CDR3: CASSLGEPGTANVAYEQYF. As DNA, the CDR3 is TGTGCCAGCAGCTTGGGGGAACCCGGGACAGCCAATGTAGCCTACGAGCAGTACTTC.